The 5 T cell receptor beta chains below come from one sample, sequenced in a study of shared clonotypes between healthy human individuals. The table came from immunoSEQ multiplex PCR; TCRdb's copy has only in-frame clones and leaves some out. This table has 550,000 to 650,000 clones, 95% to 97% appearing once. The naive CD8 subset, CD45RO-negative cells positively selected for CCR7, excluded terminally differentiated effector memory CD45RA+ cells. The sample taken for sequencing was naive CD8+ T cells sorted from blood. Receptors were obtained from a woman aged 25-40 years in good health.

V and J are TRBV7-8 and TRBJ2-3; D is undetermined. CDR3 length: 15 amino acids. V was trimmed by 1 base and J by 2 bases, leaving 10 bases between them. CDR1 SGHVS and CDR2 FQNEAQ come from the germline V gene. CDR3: CASSLDMGFTDTQYF. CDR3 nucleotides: TGTGCCAGCAGCTTAGATATGGGGTTCACAGATACGCAGTATTTT.

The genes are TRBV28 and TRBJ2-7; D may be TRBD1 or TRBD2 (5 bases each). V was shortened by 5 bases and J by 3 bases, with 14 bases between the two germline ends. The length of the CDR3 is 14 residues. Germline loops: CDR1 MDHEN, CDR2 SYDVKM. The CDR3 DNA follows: TGTGCCAGCAGTCTCACTGGGACGGGCTACGAGCAGTACTTC. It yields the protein CASSLTGTGYEQYF. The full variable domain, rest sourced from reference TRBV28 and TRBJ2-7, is DVKVTQSSRYLVKRTGEKVFLECVQDMDHENMFWYRQDPGLGLRLIYFSYDVKMKEKGDIPEGYSVSREKKERFSLILESASTNQTSMYLCASSLTGTGYEQYFGPGTRLTVT.

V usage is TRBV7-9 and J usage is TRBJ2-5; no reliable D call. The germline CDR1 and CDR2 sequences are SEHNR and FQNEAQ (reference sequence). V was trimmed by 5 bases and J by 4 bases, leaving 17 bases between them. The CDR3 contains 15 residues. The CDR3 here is CASSPFATRVETQYF. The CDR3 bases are TGTGCCAGCAGCCCTTTTGCGACAAGGGTAGAGACCCAGTACTTC.

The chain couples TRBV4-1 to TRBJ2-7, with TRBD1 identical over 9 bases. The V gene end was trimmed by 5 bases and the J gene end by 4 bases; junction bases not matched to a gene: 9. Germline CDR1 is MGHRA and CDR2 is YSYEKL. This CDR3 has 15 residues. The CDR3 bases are TGCGCCAGCAGCACCCGAGGGACAGGGCGGTACGAGCAGTACTTC. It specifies CASSTRGTGRYEQYF.

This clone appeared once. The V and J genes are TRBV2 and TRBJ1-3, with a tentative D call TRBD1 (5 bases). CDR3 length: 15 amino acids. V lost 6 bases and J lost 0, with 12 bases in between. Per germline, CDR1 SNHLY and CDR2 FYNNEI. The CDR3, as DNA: TGTGCCAGCAGAAAGACAGCGAGCTCTGGAAACACCATATATTTT. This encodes CASRKTASSGNTIYF.